This TCR beta chain derives from a study of T cell repertoires in cytomegalovirus infection. One entry per CDR3 protein, called by TCRdb with MiXCR from the reads. The table records 310,000 or so distinct CDR3 sequences, approximately 8.9% of them present only once. This clonotype has a handful of counts. Sequence at one end of the junction differs from germline and may be a read error. Germline CDR1 reads MDHEN; CDR2 reads SYDVKM. The CDR3 totals 14 residues. Sequencing input: PBMCs. The chain uses TRBV28 and TRBJ1-2; TRBD1 might be the D (5 bases). The sequence derives from a human donor in good health (CMV status not recorded). Some clones in this sample may be carry-over from other donors' samples. CDR3 nucleotides: TGTGCCAGCACCTTACCCGGGACGCAGGATGGCTACACCTTT. It encodes CASTLPGTQDGYTF.